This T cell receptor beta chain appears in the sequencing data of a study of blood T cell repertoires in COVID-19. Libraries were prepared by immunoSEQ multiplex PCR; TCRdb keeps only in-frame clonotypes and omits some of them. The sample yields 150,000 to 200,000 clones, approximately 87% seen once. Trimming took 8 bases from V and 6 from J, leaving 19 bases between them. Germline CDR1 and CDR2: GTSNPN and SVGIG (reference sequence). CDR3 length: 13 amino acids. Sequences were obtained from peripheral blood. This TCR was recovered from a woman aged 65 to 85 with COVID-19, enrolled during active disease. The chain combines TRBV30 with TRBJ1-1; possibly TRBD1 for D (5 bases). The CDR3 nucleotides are TGTGCCGGGGCAGGCTCACAAGACGCTGAAGCTTTCTTT. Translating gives CAGAGSQDAEAFF.